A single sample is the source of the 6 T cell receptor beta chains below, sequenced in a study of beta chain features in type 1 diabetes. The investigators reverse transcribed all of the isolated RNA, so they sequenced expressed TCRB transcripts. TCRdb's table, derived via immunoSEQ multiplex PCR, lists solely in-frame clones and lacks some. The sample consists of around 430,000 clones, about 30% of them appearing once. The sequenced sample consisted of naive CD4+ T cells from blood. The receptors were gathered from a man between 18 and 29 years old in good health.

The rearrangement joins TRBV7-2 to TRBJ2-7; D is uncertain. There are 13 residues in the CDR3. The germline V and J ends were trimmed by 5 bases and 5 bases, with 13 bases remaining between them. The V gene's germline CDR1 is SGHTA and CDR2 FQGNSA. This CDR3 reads CASSPRPRNEQYF. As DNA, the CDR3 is TGTGCCAGCAGCCCTCGGCCCAGGAACGAGCAGTACTTC.

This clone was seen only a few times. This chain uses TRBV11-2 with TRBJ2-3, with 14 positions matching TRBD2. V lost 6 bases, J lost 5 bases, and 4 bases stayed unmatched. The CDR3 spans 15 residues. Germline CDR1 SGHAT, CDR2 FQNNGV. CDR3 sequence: CASRRTSGRIDTQYF. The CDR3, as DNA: TGTGCCAGCAGGCGGACTAGCGGGAGGATAGATACGCAGTATTTT.

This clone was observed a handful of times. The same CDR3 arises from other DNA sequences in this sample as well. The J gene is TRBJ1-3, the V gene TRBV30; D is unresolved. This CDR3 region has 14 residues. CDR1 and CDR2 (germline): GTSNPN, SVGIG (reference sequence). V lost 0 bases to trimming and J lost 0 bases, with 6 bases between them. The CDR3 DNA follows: TGTGCCTGGAGTGTATCCTTCTCTGGAAACACCATATATTTT. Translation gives CAWSVSFSGNTIYF.

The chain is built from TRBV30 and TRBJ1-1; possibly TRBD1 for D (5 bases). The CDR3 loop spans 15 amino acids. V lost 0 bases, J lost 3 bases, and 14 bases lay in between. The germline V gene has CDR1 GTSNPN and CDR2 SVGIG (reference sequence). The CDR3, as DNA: TGTGCCTGGAGTGTACGAACAGTGGGGGACACTGAAGCTTTCTTT. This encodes CAWSVRTVGDTEAFF. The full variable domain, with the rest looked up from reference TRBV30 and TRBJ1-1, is SQTIHQWPATLVQPVGSPLSLECTVEGTSNPNLYWYRQAAGRGLQLLFYSVGIGQISSEVPQNLSASRPQDRQFILSSKKLLLSDSGFYLCAWSVRTVGDTEAFFGQGTRLTVV.

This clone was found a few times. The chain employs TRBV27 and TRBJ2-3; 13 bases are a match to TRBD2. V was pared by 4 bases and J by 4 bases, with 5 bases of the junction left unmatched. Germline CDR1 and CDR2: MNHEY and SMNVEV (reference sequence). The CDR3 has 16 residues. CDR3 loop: CASSWTSGSGSDTQYF. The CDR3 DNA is TGTGCCAGCAGTTGGACTAGCGGGAGTGGATCAGATACGCAGTATTTT.

This CDR3 is CAAGTGGLDEQFF. DNA for the CDR3: TGTGCCGCCGGGACAGGGGGCCTCGATGAGCAGTTCTTC. The J gene is TRBJ2-1, the V gene TRBV30, with 12 bases aligning to TRBD1. The CDR3 has 13 residues. J gave up 8 bases and V 8 bases, and 7 bases lay outside the gene matches. Germline lookup yields CDR1 GTSNPN and CDR2 SVGIG (reference sequence).